The 26 T cell receptor beta chains below come from one sample, sequenced in a study of cytomegalovirus exposure and HLA in healthy donors. PCR involved 60 Vbeta and 13 Jbeta primers. Profiling relied on immunoSEQ multiplex PCR, and the TCRdb table lists in-frame clones only, not all of them. The sample lists approximately 69,000 clones; about 70% were seen once. Input material: PBMCs. Every receptor here comes from a woman younger than 45 in good health and CMV-seropositive.

This clone was found a few times. The chain is built from TRBV10-1 and TRBJ1-2; D is perhaps TRBD1 (5 bases). V was clipped by 9 bases and J by 1 base, with 15 bases between them. There are 14 residues in the CDR3. Germline V gene lookup returns CDR1 WNHNN and CDR2 SYGVQD (reference sequence). CDR3 DNA sequence: TGCGCCAGAGACGACGGTAGGGGTAACTATGGCTACACCTTC. Residues: CARDDGRGNYGYTF.

This chain uses TRBV6-6 with TRBJ1-5, with TRBD1 as a possible D gene (6 bases). V dropped 4 bases and J dropped 0 bases, with 10 bases sitting between them. Per germline, CDR1 MNHNY and CDR2 SVGAGI (reference sequence). The length of the CDR3 is 15 residues. The DNA of the CDR3 is TGTGCCAGCAGTTCGGACAGCTATAGCAATCAGCCCCAGCATTTT. As protein: CASSSDSYSNQPQHF.

The V and J genes are TRBV20-1 and TRBJ1-4; TRBD1 matches at 9 bases. Unmatched junction bases numbered 3, after V lost 4 bases and J lost 12 bases. The CDR3 totals 11 residues. Germline lookup yields CDR1 DFQATT and CDR2 SNEGSKA (reference sequence). CDR3 sequence reads: CSANRQGELFF. For the CDR3, the DNA is TGCAGTGCTAACAGACAGGGGGAACTGTTTTTT.

The J gene is TRBJ2-1, the V gene TRBV25-1; the match to TRBD2 covers 13 bases. The CDR3 length is 14 residues. CDR1 is MGHDK, CDR2 SYGVNS, per germline. The junction had 2 bases not matched to a gene; V was cut back by 8 bases and J by 4 bases. The CDR3 DNA is TGTGCCAGCCGGACTAGCGGGGGATACAATGAGCAGTTCTTC. Protein product: CASRTSGGYNEQFF.

The rearrangement links TRBV2 to TRBJ2-3; D is uncertain. CDR3 length: 12 amino acids. V was clipped by 4 bases and J by 3 bases, with 5 bases between them. Germline loops: CDR1 SNHLY, CDR2 FYNNEI. The CDR3 DNA follows: TGTGCCAGCAGTGGAGGTACAGATACGCAGTATTTT. Translation gives CASSGGTDTQYF.

This clone was seen only a few times. The chain employs TRBV10-3 and TRBJ1-1; 11 bases align to TRBD1. This CDR3 comprises 13 residues. The germline gives CDR1 ENHRY, CDR2 SYGVKD. The trim removed 10 bases at V and 4 bases at J, leaving 5 bases unmatched. In nucleotides, the CDR3 is TGTGCCAGCCTCGGGACAGGGGGCACTGAAGCTTTCTTT. Amino acids: CASLGTGGTEAFF.

The table lists this clone with a few counts. The chain recombines TRBV18 with TRBJ1-5, with a possible D match to TRBD1 (6 bases). The germline V and J ends were trimmed by 5 bases and 5 bases, with 16 bases remaining between them. Germline lookup yields CDR1 KGHSH and CDR2 LQKENI. This CDR3 is built from 15 residues. CDR3 coding DNA: TGTGCCAGCTCATCGGGTAGGGGGGGCGATCAGCCCCAGCATTTT. As protein: CASSSGRGGDQPQHF.

This clone is a singleton in its sample. The genes are TRBV12-2 and TRBJ1-5. TRBV12-2 is tagged as a pseudogene. The CDR3 spans 21 residues. CDR3 nucleotides: TGTGCAAGTCGCTTAGATGAGGACGAAGGGAGGGAGTTTCTCCTCTATCAGCCCCAGCATTTT. It specifies CASRLDEDEGREFLLYQPQHF.

The CDR3 spells CASSLKQGQNTEAFF. CDR3 DNA sequence: TGTGCCAGCTCCCTCAAACAGGGCCAGAACACTGAAGCTTTCTTT. The gene calls are TRBV18 and TRBJ1-1; tentative D call: TRBD1 (6 bases). CDR3 length: 15 residues. CDR1 and CDR2 (germline): KGHSH, LQKENI. The V end lost 6 bases, the J end lost 1 base, and 15 bases lay between the germline ends. Full variable domain (rest looked up from reference TRBV18 and TRBJ1-1): NAGVMQNPRHLVRRRGQEARLRCSPMKGHSHVYWYRQLPEEGLKFMVYLQKENIIDESGMPKERFSAEFPKEGPSILRIQQVVRGDSAAYFCASSLKQGQNTEAFFGQGTRLTVV.

The sample holds one count of this clone. The chain recombines TRBV6-5 with TRBJ1-2; weak D call: TRBD1 (6 bases). From germline, CDR1 is MNHEY and CDR2 SVGAGI. This CDR3 has 13 residues. The V gene lost 6 bases and the J gene lost 2 bases, with 10 bases spanning the gap. CDR3 region: CASRVTGNYGYTF. Here the CDR3 DNA reads TGTGCCAGCAGGGTCACAGGGAACTATGGCTACACCTTC.

The chain couples TRBV6-4 to TRBJ2-1; the D is unclear. CDR1 is MRHNA and CDR2 is SNTAGT in the germline V gene. The V end lost 3 bases, the J end lost 6 bases, and 9 bases lay between the germline ends. The CDR3 runs 13 residues. The CDR3 DNA follows: TGTGCCAGCAGTGAGGGCCCAAGCAATGAGCAGTTCTTC. This codes for CASSEGPSNEQFF.

The J gene is TRBJ2-2, the V gene TRBV4-2; TRBD2 might be the D (6 bases). Per germline, CDR1 LGHNA and CDR2 YNFKEQ. The CDR3 is made up of 16 amino acids. The V end lost 3 bases, the J end lost 6 bases, and 17 bases lay between the germline ends. The DNA of the CDR3 is TGTGCCAGCAGCCAGAGGGGACGGGACTTGGCCGGGGAGCTGTTTTTT. Translation gives CASSQRGRDLAGELFF.

The sample holds a few counts of this clone. This chain links TRBV19 with TRBJ1-5; weak D call: TRBD1 (5 bases). This CDR3 is built from 14 residues. V dropped 3 bases and J dropped 7 bases, with 13 bases sitting between them. Germline-derived CDR1 and CDR2 are LNHDA and SQIVND (reference sequence). In DNA form, the CDR3 reads TGTGCCAGTAGTATCCCAACAGGACGGCAGCCCCAGCATTTT. Amino acids: CASSIPTGRQPQHF.

This rearrangement joins TRBV5-1 to TRBJ1-1, with D possibly TRBD1 on 5 matching bases. Germline V lookup: CDR1 SGHRS, CDR2 YFSETQ. V was clipped by 0 bases and J by 4 bases, with 10 bases between them. The CDR3 is 14 amino acids. The DNA for the CDR3 is TGCGCCAGCAGCTTGGGTAGGGGCGGCACTGAAGCTTTCTTT. Protein: CASSLGRGGTEAFF.

V and J are TRBV5-4 and TRBJ1-1; TRBD1 is a possible D gene (5 bases). The length of the CDR3 is 13 residues. CDR1 is SGHNT and CDR2 is YYREEE in the germline V gene (reference sequence). The ends were cut back, 3 bases at V and 3 bases at J, with 9 bases in the middle. As DNA, the CDR3 is TGTGCCAGCAGCTCCACAGGTTACACTGAAGCTTTCTTT. Translation gives CASSSTGYTEAFF.

The CDR3 DNA sequence: TGTGCCTGGAGTGGAGGATACAGGTATAACACTGAAGCTTTCTTT. Its protein is CAWSGGYRYNTEAFF. The rearrangement joins TRBV30 to TRBJ1-1, with D possibly TRBD1 on 5 matching bases. The V gene's germline CDR1 is GTSNPN and CDR2 SVGIG (reference sequence). The CDR3 loop spans 15 amino acids. V was trimmed by 1 base and J by 2 bases, leaving 14 bases between them.

The chain combines TRBV28 with TRBJ2-7; maybe TRBD2 (6 bases). The V end was cut by 6 bases, the J end by 4 bases, with 16 bases between. Germline CDR1 is MDHEN and CDR2 is SYDVKM. The CDR3 covers 14 residues. The CDR3 region is CASRYRHGTYEQYF. The CDR3 region has the DNA TGTGCCAGCAGGTACAGACATGGGACTTACGAGCAGTACTTC.

This chain uses TRBV2 with TRBJ1-3, with 8 bases lining up with TRBD1. The length of the CDR3 is 17 residues. V lost 4 bases to trimming and J lost 3 bases; unmatched junction nucleotides: 11. The germline V gene encodes CDR1 SNHLY and CDR2 FYNNEI. The CDR3 DNA sequence: TGTGCCAGCAGTGGGTTTGGACAGGGTGTTGATGGAAACACCATATATTTT. It translates to CASSGFGQGVDGNTIYF. The full variable domain, with the rest looked up from reference TRBV2 and TRBJ1-3, is EPEVTQTPSHQVTQMGQEVILRCVPISNHLYFYWYRQILGQKVEFLVSFYNNEISEKSEIFDDQFSVERPDGSNFTLKIRSTKLEDSAMYFCASSGFGQGVDGNTIYFGEGSWLTVV.

A single count supports this clone. The chain has TRBV18 and TRBJ1-1; 9 nucleotides align to TRBD1. V lost 6 bases to trimming and J lost 2 bases; unmatched junction nucleotides: 7. Germline loops: CDR1 KGHSH, CDR2 LQKENI. CDR3 size: 15 residues. This chain's CDR3 is CASSSRQGGNTEAFF. CDR3 sequence (DNA): TGTGCCAGCTCCTCGAGACAGGGGGGAAACACTGAAGCTTTCTTT.

Comment on this clone: One junction end disagrees with the germline gene, perhaps due to a read error. DNA of the CDR3: TGTGCTAGCAACTTCGCGGGCGGAACAGGGGTCTCCTACGAGCAGTACTTC. As protein: CASNFAGGTGVSYEQYF. V is TRBV7-7 and J is TRBJ2-7, with 7 nucleotides matching TRBD1. This CDR3 is 17 amino acids long. Germline V CDR1 and CDR2: SSHAT, FNYEAQ (reference sequence).

This chain links TRBV30 with TRBJ2-7; 9 nucleotides agree with TRBD2. Looked up from germline, CDR1 is GTSNPN and CDR2 is SVGIG (reference sequence). V lost 3 bases and J lost 4; bases outside the gene matches: 10. The CDR3 has 15 residues. CDR3 loop: CAWSPLAGLVYEQYF. CDR3 DNA sequence: TGTGCCTGGAGCCCCCTAGCGGGACTTGTGTACGAGCAGTACTTC.

The rearrangement joins TRBV30 to TRBJ1-2, with a tentative D call TRBD1 (6 bases). The germline V gene encodes CDR1 GTSNPN and CDR2 SVGIG (reference sequence). Trimming removed 2 bases at V and 6 bases at J, with 19 bases between. The CDR3 spans 15 residues. This chain's CDR3 is CAWSPLLQGDDGYTF. CDR3 nucleotides: TGTGCCTGGAGTCCTTTATTACAGGGCGATGATGGCTACACCTTC.

V gene TRBV10-3 combines with J gene TRBJ2-5; D is unresolved. The V end lost 6 bases, the J end lost 2 bases, and 7 bases lay between the germline ends. The CDR3 is made up of 12 amino acids. Per the germline V gene, CDR1 is ENHRY and CDR2 is SYGVKD. In DNA, the CDR3 is TGTGCCATCAGGGGCGCACAAGAGACCCAGTACTTC. As protein: CAIRGAQETQYF.

The chain links TRBV6-1 to TRBJ2-7; 8 nucleotides match TRBD2. Per germline, CDR1 MNHNS and CDR2 SASEGT. V lost 4 bases to trimming and J lost 4 bases; unmatched junction nucleotides: 9. This CDR3 contains 15 residues. The CDR3 nucleotides are TGTGCCAGCAGTGCACCGGGACTAGATGGGTACGAGCAGTACTTC. Residues: CASSAPGLDGYEQYF.

This rearrangement joins TRBV4-2 to TRBJ2-5; maybe TRBD2 (6 bases). V gave up 4 bases and J gave up 2 bases, with 23 bases separating them. The CDR3 spans 18 residues. Looked up from germline, CDR1 is LGHNA and CDR2 is YNFKEQ. The DNA for the CDR3 is TGTGCCAGCAGCCGGAGGGCTAGCGTTTGGGATTCTCAAGAGACCCAGTACTTC. Its translation is CASSRRASVWDSQETQYF.

CDR3 residues: CASSYSGQGGGEQYF. The CDR3 DNA reads as TGTGCCAGCAGTTACTCGGGACAGGGGGGCGGAGAGCAGTACTTC. The chain carries TRBV6-5 and TRBJ2-7, with 11 bases identical to TRBD1. Germline values: CDR1 MNHEY, CDR2 SVGAGI. The CDR3 covers 15 residues. V gave up 0 bases and J gave up 7 bases; unmatched junction bases: 5.